This T cell receptor (beta chain) was identified in a study of control samples from healthy donors and cancer patients. Sequenced by immunoSEQ multiplex PCR; TCRdb stores in-frame clones only, minus some. The sample holds about 50,000 clones, nearly 96% seen once. V was pared by 3 bases and J by 1 base, with 6 bases between. The CDR3 is 14 amino acids. The germline gives CDR1 LGHNA, CDR2 YNFKEQ. This rearrangement joins TRBV4-2 to TRBJ2-2; no clear D. The specimen was blood. The TCR sequence derives from a woman aged 25 to 39 in good health. The CDR3 reads CASSHSENTGELFF. The DNA for the CDR3 is TGTGCCAGCAGCCACTCGGAGAACACCGGGGAGCTGTTTTTT.